This T cell receptor beta chain emerged from a study of technical replicates of blood from several donors. The CDR3 has 15 residues. Germline V CDR1 and CDR2: MNHEY, SMNVEV (reference sequence). V was trimmed by 6 bases and J by 8 bases, leaving 19 bases between them. The method was immunoSEQ multiplex PCR; TCRdb's version includes in-frame clones alone and lacks a portion of them. In the table there are about 78,000 clones, 85% to 95% of which are singletons. The origin of this receptor is a human donor in good health. V usage is TRBV27 and J usage is TRBJ1-4; tentative D call: TRBD1 (5 bases). The specimen sequenced was T cells isolated from PBMCs. The CDR3 reads CASSLEGVWGEKLFF. The CDR3 DNA is TGTGCCAGCAGCTTGGAGGGTGTTTGGGGGGAAAAACTGTTTTTT.